This T cell receptor beta chain derives from a study of blood T cell repertoires in COVID-19. Study context: Sites across the United States, Italy and Spain contributed samples from acute and convalescent COVID-19. PBMCs, B-cell-depleted T cells, or T cells were the source of the cDNA or gDNA that made up the material.

Germline V gene data show CDR1 as KGHSH and CDR2 as LQKENI. V lost 1 base and J lost 2, with 15 bases in between. The CDR3 sequence is 16 residues long. Under the authors' procedure: Reference gene primer amplification gave nucleated cell count estimates. Generated by immunoSEQ multiplex PCR, the TCRdb table keeps only in-frame clones and is missing some. V, J and clone size derive from that table, while D and trimming were established from the DNA sequence. Of about 210,000 clones listed, about 88% are singletons. The sample comprised peripheral blood. The source of this sequence is a man between 40 and 49 years old with acute or convalescent COVID-19. This rearrangement joins TRBV18 to TRBJ2-7; D not resolved. CDR3 nucleotides: TGTGCCAGCTCACCACTAGCCGCCAACATAGCCTACGAGCAGTACTTC. Its protein product is CASSPLAANIAYEQYF.